This TCR beta chain was captured by sequencing in a study of immune characterization of retroperitoneal liposarcoma. TCRdb reprocessed the PCR reads via MiXCR and lists one record per CDR3 protein. The table includes 9,000 to 10,000 distinct CDR3 sequences, about 30% detected once. CDR1 is MNHEY, CDR2 SMNVEV, per germline (reference sequence). V shed 1 base and J 1 base; nucleotides not matched to a gene: 12. The CDR3 runs 19 residues. This clonotype was detected a few times. Sequenced sample: tumor tissue. This chain joins TRBV27 and TRBJ2-5; 10 bases line up with TRBD2. This clonotype was obtained from a male donor with retroperitoneal liposarcoma. CDR3 bases: TGTGCCAGCAGTTTATTGCCCCTTTCGACTAGCGGGCCCCAAGAGACCCAGTACTTC. This sequence encodes CASSLLPLSTSGPQETQYF.